The 31 T cell receptor beta chains given below trace back to one sample, sequenced in a study of T-cell memory formation after mild COVID-19. TCRdb recomputed calls from the 5' RACE reads with MiXCR, one row per CDR3 protein. The repertoire holds around 300,000 distinct CDR3 sequences, with roughly 18% as singletons. The specimen was PBMCs or a T cell subset sorted from them (not recorded which). These receptors came from a man aged 18 to 30 who had mild COVID-19 (a few samples of this study predate the infection). Cell type and time point are not known.

This clonotype has more than one count but fewer than ten. The rearrangement links TRBV6-5 to TRBJ1-5, with TRBD1 matching over 7 bases. The V segment lost 6 bases and the J segment 0 bases; nucleotides outside the gene matches: 8. CDR3 length: 16 residues. Germline V lookup: CDR1 MNHEY, CDR2 SVGAGI. The CDR3 DNA follows: TGTGCCAGCAGCGGGGGGACAGCCGATAGCAATCAGCCCCAGCATTTT. Its protein product is CASSGGTADSNQPQHF.

The chain couples TRBV3-1 to TRBJ2-6; 7 bases line up with TRBD2. The length of the CDR3 is 15 residues. CDR1 LGHDT and CDR2 YNNKEL come from the germline V gene (reference sequence). Trimming cost V 5 bases and J 1 base; bases outside gene matches: 2. In nucleotides, the CDR3 is TGTGCCAGCAGCTGGGGGGGATCTGGGGCCAACGTCCTGACTTTC. Amino acids: CASSWGGSGANVLTF.

The chain recombines TRBV7-2 with TRBJ1-2; TRBD1 agrees at 7 bases. CDR1 is SGHTA and CDR2 is FQGNSA in the germline V gene. The CDR3 is made up of 13 amino acids. The trim removed 4 bases at V and 8 bases at J, leaving 7 bases unmatched. CDR3 coding DNA: TGTGCCAGCAGCTACTTACAGGGGTACGGCTACACCTTC. It yields the protein CASSYLQGYGYTF.

This clonotype appeared many times. The V call is TRBV4-3, the J call TRBJ2-7; TRBD1 might be the D (6 bases). The germline V gene has CDR1 LGHNA and CDR2 YSLEER. Between the trimmed V and J ends, which lost 5 bases and 3 bases, there was a span of 17 bases. The CDR3 is 15 amino acids. CDR3 nucleotide sequence: TGCGCCAGCAGCGAGGGCCCGGGACATAACTACGAGCAGTACTTC. Translation gives CASSEGPGHNYEQYF.

The rearrangement joins TRBV5-1 to TRBJ2-7; tentative D call: TRBD1 (6 bases). The V end was cut by 5 bases, the J end by 0 bases, with 12 bases between. The CDR3 is 14 amino acids. From germline, CDR1 is SGHRS and CDR2 YFSETQ. Here the CDR3 reads CASSLYRASYEQYF. The CDR3 DNA sequence: TGCGCCAGCAGTTTATACAGGGCCTCCTACGAGCAGTACTTC.

In its sample, this clonotype was seen a few times. This chain joins TRBV7-6 and TRBJ2-1; the D call may be TRBD1 or TRBD2 (5 bases each). Germline lookup yields CDR1 SGHVS and CDR2 FNYEAQ. The CDR3 has 14 amino acids. Trimming took 3 bases from V and 10 from J, leaving 16 bases between them. DNA of the CDR3: TGTGCCAGCAGCTTGCTAGGGGTACTAGAGGAGCAGTTCTTC. As protein: CASSLLGVLEEQFF.

The table lists this clonotype with many counts. The chain joins TRBV4-1 to TRBJ2-3; D may be TRBD1 (6 bases). This CDR3 is built from 12 residues. The V and J ends lost 4 bases and 6 bases respectively, with 8 bases between them. The V gene's germline CDR1 is MGHRA and CDR2 YSYEKL. The CDR3 loop reads CASSPTGDTQYF. CDR3 bases: TGCGCCAGCAGCCCCACAGGGGATACGCAGTATTTT.

Only a few counts were recorded for this clonotype. The chain couples TRBV5-1 to TRBJ2-3; 7 nucleotides line up with TRBD1. The CDR3 spans 16 residues. Germline V gene lookup returns CDR1 SGHRS and CDR2 YFSETQ. Losses at the gene ends were 3 bases for V and 0 bases for J; bases not matched to a gene: 7. Here the CDR3 reads CASSSGTVTSTDTQYF. The CDR3 coding sequence is TGCGCCAGCAGCTCAGGGACAGTTACTAGCACAGATACGCAGTATTTT. The full variable domain, rest sourced from reference TRBV5-1 and TRBJ2-3, is KAGVTQTPRYLIKTRGQQVTLSCSPISGHRSVSWYQQTPGQGLQFLFEYFSETQRNKGNFPGRFSGRQFSNSRSEMNVSTLELGDSALYLCASSSGTVTSTDTQYFGPGTRLTVL.

This clonotype appeared a few times. This sequence joins TRBV12-3 or TRBV12-4 and TRBJ2-3; TRBD2 matches at 9 bases. CDR3 length: 17 amino acids. The J segment lost 2 bases and the V segment lost 3 bases, leaving 9 bases of the junction unmatched. This CDR3 reads CASSFEATSGNTDTQYF. In DNA form, the CDR3 reads TGTGCCAGCAGTTTTGAGGCGACTAGCGGAAACACAGATACGCAGTATTTT.

The V gene is TRBV4-3, the J gene TRBJ2-7, with TRBD2 matching 7 bases. The V gene end was trimmed by 2 bases and the J gene end by 9 bases; junction bases not matched to a gene: 13. Germline CDR1 and CDR2: LGHNA and YSLEER. This CDR3 has 15 amino acids. CDR3 protein: CASSQSFDGGGGQYV. DNA of the CDR3: TGCGCCAGCAGCCAAAGTTTCGACGGCGGGGGAGGGCAGTACGTC.

The chain couples TRBV12-3 or TRBV12-4 to TRBJ2-1; D could derive from TRBD1 or TRBD2 (7 bases each). V was clipped by 7 bases and J by 2 bases, with 12 bases between them. There are 14 residues in the CDR3. The CDR3 sequence: CASIQGGPYNEQFF. The CDR3 DNA follows: TGTGCCAGCATTCAGGGGGGGCCCTACAATGAGCAGTTCTTC.

As DNA, the CDR3 is TGTGCCAGCAGCCAAGATTATGCAGGGGAGACCCAGTACTTC. The encoded protein is CASSQDYAGETQYF. This chain links TRBV3-1 with TRBJ2-5; a possible D gene is TRBD1 (5 bases). Germline values: CDR1 LGHDT, CDR2 YNNKEL (reference sequence). Trimming took off 0 bases at V and 5 bases at J, with 10 bases between the two ends. The CDR3 extends over 14 amino acids.

This clonotype was detected many times. CDR3 residues: CASRGGAKNIQYF. The CDR3 DNA is TGTGCCAGCCGGGGGGGTGCCAAAAACATTCAGTACTTC. The gene calls are TRBV2 and TRBJ2-4, with 8 bases aligning to TRBD2. CDR1 SNHLY and CDR2 FYNNEI come from the germline V gene. The CDR3 consists of 13 residues. J lost 1 base, V lost 8 bases, and 1 base had no gene match. The whole variable domain, filled in from reference TRBV2 and TRBJ2-4, reads EPEVTQTPSHQVTQMGQEVILRCVPISNHLYFYWYRQILGQKVEFLVSFYNNEISEKSEIFDDQFSVERPDGSNFTLKIRSTKLEDSAMYFCASRGGAKNIQYFGAGTRLSVL.

The gene calls are TRBV7-8 and TRBJ2-4, with D perhaps matching TRBD1 (6 bases). Germline V gene data show CDR1 as SGHVS and CDR2 as FQNEAQ. Trimming pared 6 bases from V and 1 base from J, leaving 13 bases between. There are 15 residues in the CDR3. The chain's CDR3 is CASRPDRVAKNIQYF. DNA for the CDR3: TGTGCCAGCAGACCGGACAGAGTGGCCAAAAACATTCAGTACTTC. Full variable domain (missing parts from reference TRBV7-8 and TRBJ2-4): GAGVSQSPRYKVAKRGQDVALRCDPISGHVSLFWYQQALGQGPEFLTYFQNEAQLDKSGLPSDRFFAERPEGSVSTLKIQRTQQEDSAVYLCASRPDRVAKNIQYFGAGTRLSVL.

This clonotype was seen repeatedly, ten times or more. J is TRBJ2-7 and V is TRBV20-1, with 12 bases identical to TRBD2. The CDR3 is made up of 13 amino acids. The V segment lost 7 bases and the J segment 3 bases; nucleotides outside the gene matches: 4. CDR1 is DFQATT, CDR2 SNEGSKA, per germline (reference sequence). The CDR3 sequence: CSVLAGGLYEQYF. The CDR3 DNA is TGCAGTGTACTAGCGGGGGGTCTCTACGAGCAGTACTTC.

The chain employs TRBV29-1 and TRBJ1-2; no clear D gene. CDR3 length: 11 residues. Germline V gene sequence: CDR1 SQVTM, CDR2 ANQGSEA. The ends were cut back, 4 bases at V and 0 bases at J, with 3 bases in the middle. The CDR3 coding sequence is TGCAGCGTTGGAGCTAACTATGGCTACACCTTC. It is translated as CSVGANYGYTF.

This clonotype showed up many times. The gene calls are TRBV6-4 and TRBJ2-3; 9 nucleotides line up with TRBD2. V shed 2 bases and J 5 bases; nucleotides not matched to a gene: 5. The germline V gene has CDR1 MRHNA and CDR2 SNTAGT. There are 15 residues in the CDR3. DNA for the CDR3: TGTGCCAGCAGTGACGGTGCGGGGGGGCAAGATACGCAGTATTTT. Translated, it gives CASSDGAGGQDTQYF.

V usage is TRBV9 and J usage is TRBJ2-3; D remains ambiguous. The CDR3 spans 15 residues. Germline CDR1 SGDLS, CDR2 YYNGEE. Deletions cut 0 bases from V and 1 base from J, with 9 bases between. This CDR3 reads CASSVAWGRTDTQYF. The CDR3, as DNA: TGTGCCAGCAGCGTAGCTTGGGGTCGCACAGATACGCAGTATTTT. The variable domain in full, with the rest retrieved from reference TRBV9 and TRBJ2-3, is DSGVTQTPKHLITATGQRVTLRCSPRSGDLSVYWYQQSLDQGLQFLIQYYNGEERAKGNILERFSAQQFPDLHSELNLSSLELGDSALYFCASSVAWGRTDTQYFGPGTRLTVL.

This clonotype was counted a few times. The rearrangement joins TRBV5-1 to TRBJ2-2; unclear D gene. Germline CDR1 reads SGHRS; CDR2 reads YFSETQ. V was cut by 0 bases and J by 4 bases, with 13 bases left in between. The CDR3 runs to 16 residues. The CDR3 loop reads CASSLAGPTPTGELFF. In nucleotides, the CDR3 is TGCGCCAGCAGCTTGGCCGGGCCCACACCCACCGGGGAGCTGTTTTTT.

The chain employs TRBV7-2 and TRBJ2-7; the D is unclear. The CDR3 runs to 13 residues. V dropped 3 bases and J dropped 2 bases, with 8 bases sitting between them. Germline assignment: CDR1 SGHTA and CDR2 FQGNSA. The CDR3 is CASSLSSTYEQYV. The CDR3 nucleotides read TGTGCCAGCAGCTTGAGCTCTACCTACGAGCAGTACGTC.

This clonotype was picked up a small number of times. The chain has TRBV9 and TRBJ2-2, with 9 nucleotides matching TRBD2. With 4 bases clipped from V and 1 base from J, the junction kept 5 bases outside the gene matches. CDR1 is SGDLS, CDR2 YYNGEE, per germline. This CDR3 contains 16 residues. DNA of the CDR3: TGTGCCAGCAGCACTACTAGCGGGTGGAACACCGGGGAGCTGTTTTTT. Protein product: CASSTTSGWNTGELFF. The whole variable domain, remainder taken from reference TRBV9 and TRBJ2-2, is DSGVTQTPKHLITATGQRVTLRCSPRSGDLSVYWYQQSLDQGLQFLIQYYNGEERAKGNILERFSAQQFPDLHSELNLSSLELGDSALYFCASSTTSGWNTGELFFGEGSRLTVL.

A few counts support this clonotype. V usage is TRBV25-1 and J usage is TRBJ1-6; 9 bases are shared with TRBD1. V lost 7 bases and J lost 9; bases outside the gene matches: 4. This CDR3 comprises 13 residues. CDR1 is MGHDK and CDR2 is SYGVNS in the germline V gene. The CDR3 DNA follows: TGTGCCAGCACAGACAGGGGGTCTTCACCCCTCCACTTT. Translated: CASTDRGSSPLHF.

This clonotype was detected only a few times. This chain uses TRBV4-1 with TRBJ2-7, with a tentative D call TRBD2 (6 bases). Trimming stripped 0 bases from V and 4 bases from J, with 10 bases between. The CDR3 extends over 14 amino acids. Germline assignment: CDR1 MGHRA and CDR2 YSYEKL. DNA of the CDR3: TGCGCCAGCAGCCAAGATCGGACTACATACGAGCAGTACTTC. It codes for CASSQDRTTYEQYF.

This chain links TRBV7-9 with TRBJ1-6, with D hard to call. This CDR3 has 13 residues. The germline gives CDR1 SEHNR, CDR2 FQNEAQ (reference sequence). The V and J ends lost 1 base and 10 bases respectively, with 8 bases between them. For the CDR3, the DNA is TGTGCCAGCAGCTTAGAGGGTAGATCACCCCTCCACTTT. As protein: CASSLEGRSPLHF.

This clonotype has just a few counts. The chain employs TRBV2 and TRBJ2-7; weak D call: TRBD1 (6 bases). This CDR3 region has 12 residues. Germline CDR1 and CDR2: SNHLY and FYNNEI. Between the trimmed V and J ends, which lost 8 bases and 5 bases, there was a span of 13 bases. CDR3 residues: CASCLRGHEQYF. DNA of the CDR3: TGTGCCAGCTGTCTCAGGGGTCACGAGCAGTACTTC.

The chain couples TRBV9 to TRBJ2-7; tentatively, D is TRBD1 (6 bases). V lost 4 bases and J lost 3, with 17 bases in between. CDR3 size: 15 residues. From germline, CDR1 is SGDLS and CDR2 YYNGEE. The CDR3 loop reads CASSSGWGPLYEQYF. CDR3 nucleotide sequence: TGTGCCAGCAGCTCCGGTTGGGGGCCCCTCTACGAGCAGTACTTC. The variable domain in full, completed from reference TRBV9 and TRBJ2-7, reads DSGVTQTPKHLITATGQRVTLRCSPRSGDLSVYWYQQSLDQGLQFLIQYYNGEERAKGNILERFSAQQFPDLHSELNLSSLELGDSALYFCASSSGWGPLYEQYFGPGTRLTVT.

This clonotype was seen repeatedly, ten times or more. CDR3 sequence reads: CASSLFETRNTEAFF. The CDR3 nucleotides read TGTGCCAGCAGCTTATTCGAGACGAGGAACACTGAAGCTTTCTTT. This rearrangement joins TRBV7-6 to TRBJ1-1; no firm D call. Germline V gene data show CDR1 as SGHVS and CDR2 as FNYEAQ. V dropped 2 bases and J dropped 1 base, with 11 bases sitting between them. The CDR3 length is 15 residues.

This clonotype came up a few times. The J gene is TRBJ1-3, the V gene TRBV28; D ambiguous. Per germline, CDR1 MDHEN and CDR2 SYDVKM. V lost 6 bases and J 3 bases, leaving 12 bases between the germline ends. CDR3 length equals 14 residues. The CDR3 sequence: CASSTLSSGNTIYF. CDR3 DNA: TGTGCCAGCAGCACTCTATCCAGTGGAAACACCATATATTTT.

This clonotype was found a few times. The chain recombines TRBV5-6 with TRBJ1-2; 7 positions agree with TRBD1. Germline lookup yields CDR1 SGHDT and CDR2 YYEEEE. The CDR3 runs 15 residues. V lost 5 bases, J lost 2 bases, and 9 bases stayed unmatched. In DNA, the CDR3 is TGTGCCAGCAGAGTCAGACAGGGACAGAACTATGGCTACACCTTC. This sequence encodes CASRVRQGQNYGYTF. Supplemented by reference TRBV5-6 and TRBJ1-2, the full variable domain reads DAGVTQSPTHLIKTRGQQVTLRCSPKSGHDTVSWYQQALGQGPQFIFQYYEEEERQRGNFPDRFSGHQFPNYSSELNVNALLLGDSALYLCASRVRQGQNYGYTFGSGTRLTVV.

In this sample, this clonotype turned up many times. The chain has TRBV27 and TRBJ2-7; TRBD2 agrees at 13 bases. J gave up 4 bases and V 6 bases, and 6 bases lay outside the gene matches. The CDR3 spans 15 residues. Germline CDR1 reads MNHEY; CDR2 reads SMNVEV (reference sequence). The CDR3 coding sequence is TGTGCCAGCAGCCTTGGGACTAGCGGGGTGTACGAGCAGTACTTC. Protein sequence: CASSLGTSGVYEQYF.

This CDR3 is CASSPNGQGEFF. CDR3 nucleotide sequence: TGTGCCAGCTCACCCAACGGCCAGGGTGAATTCTTC. The J gene is TRBJ2-1, the V gene TRBV18; maybe TRBD1 (5 bases). The CDR3 contains 12 residues. V gave up 3 bases and J gave up 16 bases, with 16 bases separating them. Per the germline V gene, CDR1 is KGHSH and CDR2 is LQKENI.